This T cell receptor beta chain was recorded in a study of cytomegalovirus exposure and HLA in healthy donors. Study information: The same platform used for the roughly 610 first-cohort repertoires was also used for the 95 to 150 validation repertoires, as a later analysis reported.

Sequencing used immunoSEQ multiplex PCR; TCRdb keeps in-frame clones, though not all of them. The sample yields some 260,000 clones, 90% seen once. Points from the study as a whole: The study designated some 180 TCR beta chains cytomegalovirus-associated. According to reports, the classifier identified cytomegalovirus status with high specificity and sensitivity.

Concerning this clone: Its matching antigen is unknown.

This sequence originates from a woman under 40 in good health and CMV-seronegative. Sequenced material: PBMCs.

The CDR3 here is CASSLGGTSGRQFF. The CDR3 region has the DNA TGTGCCAGCAGCTTAGGAGGGACTAGCGGACGGCAGTTCTTC. The chain links TRBV11-2 to TRBJ2-1; 11 bases fit TRBD2. The CDR3 loop spans 14 amino acids. Trimming removed 1 base from V and 12 bases from J; junction bases left unmatched: 5. Germline V gene data show CDR1 as SGHAT and CDR2 as FQNNGV.